These 27 T cell receptor beta chains were sequenced from one sample in a study of blood T cell repertoires in COVID-19. Here immunoSEQ multiplex PCR was the method, and the copy in TCRdb shows in-frame clones only, minus some. The table includes some 30,000 clones, about nine tenths detected once. What was sequenced was peripheral blood. The source is a man aged 50 to 59 with active or convalescent COVID-19.

This chain connects TRBV28 to TRBJ2-1; 7 bases map to TRBD2. CDR3 length: 16 residues. Germline V gene lookup returns CDR1 MDHEN and CDR2 SYDVKM. V was clipped by 3 bases and J by 8 bases; unmatched bases: 13. The CDR3 reads CASSFLIGGSSYEQFF. As DNA, the CDR3 is TGTGCCAGCAGTTTCCTAATTGGCGGGAGCAGTTATGAGCAGTTCTTC.

The chain is built from TRBV28 and TRBJ2-3, with a weak D call TRBD1 (6 bases). Germline CDR1 reads MDHEN; CDR2 reads SYDVKM. Trimming removed 7 bases from V and 0 bases from J, with 29 bases in between. This CDR3 is built from 20 residues. The CDR3 DNA reads TGTGCCAGCACGTATACGTCCCGCCGAGAATTACAGGGAAGCACAGATACGCAGTATTTT. Amino acids: CASTYTSRRELQGSTDTQYF.

The rearrangement links TRBV29-1 to TRBJ2-1, with unresolved D. The CDR3 contains 9 residues. The V gene's germline CDR1 is SQVTM and CDR2 ANQGSEA. Trimming took 5 bases from V and 8 from J, leaving 4 bases between them. CDR3 sequence reads: CSVSDEQFF. CDR3 coding DNA: TGCAGCGTTTCCGATGAGCAGTTCTTC.

V and J are TRBV28 and TRBJ1-5; unclear D gene. Germline V CDR1 and CDR2: MDHEN, SYDVKM. This CDR3 is built from 15 residues. The V and J ends lost 1 base and 2 bases respectively, with 9 bases between them. CDR3 residues: CASSLLGAGNQPQHF. The CDR3 DNA reads as TGTGCCAGCAGTTTATTGGGAGCGGGCAATCAGCCCCAGCATTTT. Full variable domain (outside the CDR3, taken from reference TRBV28 and TRBJ1-5): DVKVTQSSRYLVKRTGEKVFLECVQDMDHENMFWYRQDPGLGLRLIYFSYDVKMKEKGDIPEGYSVSREKKERFSLILESASTNQTSMYLCASSLLGAGNQPQHFGDGTRLSIL.

V and J are TRBV9 and TRBJ2-7, with D maybe TRBD1 (6 bases). CDR1 and CDR2 from the germline V gene are SGDLS and YYNGEE. This CDR3 region has 13 residues. Trimming removed 0 bases at V and 5 bases at J, with 9 bases between. The CDR3 loop reads CASSVETGDEQYF. For the CDR3, the DNA is TGTGCCAGCAGCGTAGAGACAGGAGACGAGCAGTACTTC. Full variable domain (remainder filled in from reference TRBV9 and TRBJ2-7): DSGVTQTPKHLITATGQRVTLRCSPRSGDLSVYWYQQSLDQGLQFLIQYYNGEERAKGNILERFSAQQFPDLHSELNLSSLELGDSALYFCASSVETGDEQYFGPGTRLTVT.

The chain couples TRBV9 to TRBJ1-1; 7 bases map to TRBD1. Germline values: CDR1 SGDLS, CDR2 YYNGEE. The CDR3 has 17 residues. V shed 0 bases, J shed 8 bases, and the junction held 16 bases outside the gene matches. DNA for the CDR3: TGTGCCAGCAGCGTAGGCCCTTTATTAGGGGGCGACCTCGAAGCTTTCTTT. Its protein is CASSVGPLLGGDLEAFF. Looking up the rest from reference TRBV9 and TRBJ1-1 gives the full variable domain: DSGVTQTPKHLITATGQRVTLRCSPRSGDLSVYWYQQSLDQGLQFLIQYYNGEERAKGNILERFSAQQFPDLHSELNLSSLELGDSALYFCASSVGPLLGGDLEAFFGQGTRLTVV.

The rearrangement links TRBV28 to TRBJ2-4; TRBD1 is a possible D gene (5 bases). Trimming left V 3 bases short and J 6 bases short, with 24 bases between. This CDR3 contains 18 residues. Germline values: CDR1 MDHEN, CDR2 SYDVKM. CDR3 in amino acids: CASSLQQWGRDDGNIQYF. CDR3 in DNA: TGTGCCAGCAGTTTGCAACAGTGGGGCAGGGATGATGGAAACATTCAGTACTTC.

The genes are TRBV14 and TRBJ1-5; unclear D gene. CDR1 and CDR2 (germline): SGHDN, FVKESK. V lost 4 bases, J lost 7 bases, and 11 bases lay in between. The CDR3 totals 13 residues. The CDR3 loop is CASSPQAGQPQHF. In nucleotides, the CDR3 is TGTGCCAGCAGCCCCCAGGCGGGGCAGCCCCAGCATTTT.

The rearrangement links TRBV19 to TRBJ2-5, with D possibly being TRBD1 (5 bases). Between the trimmed V and J ends, which lost 9 bases and 1 base, there was a span of 15 bases. Germline loops: CDR1 LNHDA, CDR2 SQIVND (reference sequence). The CDR3 runs to 14 residues. For the CDR3, the DNA is TGTGCCAGCCGCCCAGGGCCGGTCCAAGAGACCCAGTACTTC. It is translated as CASRPGPVQETQYF.

The CDR3, as DNA: TGTGCCAGCAGCTCCGGACAGGGACCCCTCTTGGTCTATGGCTACACCTTC. It translates to CASSSGQGPLLVYGYTF. The V call is TRBV7-2, the J call TRBJ1-2; 8 bases fit TRBD1. The CDR3 length is 17 residues. J was trimmed by 4 bases and V by 4 bases; bases with no gene match: 14. Germline V gene sequence: CDR1 SGHTA, CDR2 FQGNSA.

This clone was observed once. The V and J genes are TRBV18 and TRBJ2-1; 9 nucleotides match TRBD1. The CDR3 loop spans 17 amino acids. With 3 bases clipped from V and 0 bases from J, the junction kept 6 bases outside the gene matches. In germline, CDR1 is KGHSH, CDR2 LQKENI. CDR3 DNA: TGTGCCAGCTCACCCGGGACAGGGATGGTCTCCTACAATGAGCAGTTCTTC. This sequence encodes CASSPGTGMVSYNEQFF. The entire variable domain, with the rest obtained from reference TRBV18 and TRBJ2-1, is as follows: NAGVMQNPRHLVRRRGQEARLRCSPMKGHSHVYWYRQLPEEGLKFMVYLQKENIIDESGMPKERFSAEFPKEGPSILRIQQVVRGDSAAYFCASSPGTGMVSYNEQFFGPGTRLTVL.

This chain uses TRBV11-2 with TRBJ1-5; D unresolved. There are 15 residues in the CDR3. V gave up 3 bases and J gave up 1 base, with 10 bases separating them. Per the germline V gene, CDR1 is SGHAT and CDR2 is FQNNGV. The CDR3 DNA reads TGTGCCAGCAGCTTCGATGGCAGAAGCAATCAGCCCCAGCATTTT. Amino acids: CASSFDGRSNQPQHF.

The chain combines TRBV7-9 with TRBJ2-7, with D unclear. The CDR3 length is 13 residues. Between the trimmed V and J ends, which lost 0 bases and 4 bases, there was a span of 7 bases. The germline V gene encodes CDR1 SEHNR and CDR2 FQNEAQ (reference sequence). The CDR3 loop reads CASSLAQEYEQYF. DNA of the CDR3: TGTGCCAGCAGCTTAGCACAAGAATACGAGCAGTACTTC.

CDR3 nucleotide sequence: TGTGCCAGCAAAGTGGACAGGGGCTTGGAGACCCAGTACTTC. This gives the protein CASKVDRGLETQYF. The chain couples TRBV2 to TRBJ2-5; the match to TRBD1 covers 9 bases. The CDR3 has 14 amino acids. Germline CDR1 and CDR2: SNHLY and FYNNEI. The trim removed 7 bases at V and 5 bases at J, leaving 8 bases unmatched.

The V and J genes are TRBV9 and TRBJ2-3, with TRBD2 matching over 12 bases. The CDR3 runs 15 residues. Trimming removed 1 base from V and 6 bases from J; junction bases left unmatched: 3. CDR1 is SGDLS, CDR2 YYNGEE, per germline. The CDR3: CASSVTSGRWDTQYF. CDR3 coding DNA: TGTGCCAGCAGCGTAACTAGCGGGAGGTGGGATACGCAGTATTTT.

This chain uses TRBV4-1 with TRBJ1-1; D remains unclear. Germline CDR1 reads MGHRA; CDR2 reads YSYEKL. The CDR3 is made up of 13 amino acids. The V end was cut by 0 bases, the J end by 7 bases, with 9 bases between. In nucleotides, the CDR3 is TGCGCCAGCAGCCAAGATATGGCAAGTGAAGCTTTCTTT. Its protein is CASSQDMASEAFF.

V and J are TRBV15 and TRBJ1-1, with TRBD1 matching 8 bases. CDR3 length: 13 residues. CDR1 is LNHNV, CDR2 YYDKDF, per germline (reference sequence). V shed 0 bases and J 7 bases; nucleotides not matched to a gene: 1. The CDR3 here is CATSREQGGEAFF. The CDR3 DNA sequence: TGTGCCACCAGCAGAGAACAGGGGGGTGAAGCTTTCTTT.

This sequence joins TRBV15 and TRBJ2-2, with 8 nucleotides matching TRBD1. Germline lookup yields CDR1 LNHNV and CDR2 YYDKDF (reference sequence). The CDR3 length is 16 residues. Trimming cost V 2 bases and J 1 base; bases outside gene matches: 3. CDR3 protein: CATSRPGTGNTGELFF. The DNA of the CDR3 is TGTGCCACCAGCAGACCCGGGACAGGGAACACCGGGGAGCTGTTTTTT.

V is TRBV30 and J is TRBJ2-6, with a tentative D call TRBD2 (5 bases). The V gene's germline CDR1 is GTSNPN and CDR2 SVGIG (reference sequence). Trimming shortened V by 5 bases and J by 0 bases, and 5 bases separated the two germline ends. This CDR3 contains 13 residues. Written as DNA, the CDR3 is TGTGCCTGGGGGAGCTCTGGGGCCAACGTCCTGACTTTC. Translation: CAWGSSGANVLTF. Variable domain in full (rest from reference TRBV30 and TRBJ2-6): SQTIHQWPATLVQPVGSPLSLECTVEGTSNPNLYWYRQAAGRGLQLLFYSVGIGQISSEVPQNLSASRPQDRQFILSSKKLLLSDSGFYLCAWGSSGANVLTFGAGSRLTVL.

This chain joins TRBV6-5 and TRBJ2-7, with 7 bases lining up with TRBD2. This CDR3 has 15 amino acids. The trim removed 5 bases at V and 0 bases at J, leaving 7 bases unmatched. CDR1 and CDR2 (germline): MNHEY, SVGAGI. The CDR3, as DNA: TGTGCCAGCAGTCCCCTTGGCGGGAGCTCCTACGAGCAGTACTTC. This gives the protein CASSPLGGSSYEQYF.

Notes on this clone: The germline gene is not matched at one end of the junction; a read error may be the cause. The rearrangement joins TRBV28 to TRBJ2-3; the match to TRBD1 covers 12 bases. This CDR3 is 16 amino acids long. Germline values: CDR1 MDHEN, CDR2 SYDVKM. This CDR3 reads CASSTPGTGGTDTQYF. The DNA of the CDR3 is TGTGCCAGCAGTACCCCCGGGACAGGGGGCACGGATACGCAGTATTTT.

CDR3 sequence (DNA): TGTGCCAGCTCACGGGCCCACCACGGGGGCCAAGAGACCCAGTACTTC. Encoded protein: CASSRAHHGGQETQYF. The rearrangement links TRBV18 to TRBJ2-5; a possible D gene is TRBD2 (6 bases). Trimming pared 4 bases from V and 1 base from J, leaving 16 bases between. This CDR3 has 16 residues. Germline-derived CDR1 and CDR2 are KGHSH and LQKENI.

This clone came up a few times. The chain combines TRBV6-1 with TRBJ1-2; D might be TRBD1 (6 bases). The CDR3 has 19 residues. The V gene's germline CDR1 is MNHNS and CDR2 SASEGT. Trimming stripped 2 bases from V and 3 bases from J, with 25 bases between. This chain's CDR3 is CASSEFPSGARGNDYGYTF. DNA for the CDR3: TGTGCCAGCAGTGAATTCCCCTCAGGGGCGCGAGGTAATGACTATGGCTACACCTTC.

Written as DNA, the CDR3 is TGTGCCAGCAGCTGGCCCGTTTCAGGGGGCGCGCACTATGGCTACACCTTC. Its protein product is CASSWPVSGGAHYGYTF. The rearrangement links TRBV7-9 to TRBJ1-2, with 8 positions matching TRBD1. Germline-derived CDR1 and CDR2 are SEHNR and FQNEAQ (reference sequence). The ends lost 4 bases at V and 3 bases at J; junction bases unmatched: 13. There are 17 residues in the CDR3.

The chain is built from TRBV28 and TRBJ1-1; the D gene is possibly TRBD1 (5 bases). The CDR3 spans 14 residues. Trimming left V 4 bases short and J 3 bases short, with 12 bases between. From germline, CDR1 is MDHEN and CDR2 SYDVKM. The CDR3 sequence: CASSSPRQYTEAFF. DNA of the CDR3: TGTGCCAGCAGTTCCCCGAGACAGTACACTGAAGCTTTCTTT.

Here the CDR3 reads CAISPDRGASGTTGELFF. The CDR3 DNA sequence: TGTGCCATCAGCCCGGACAGGGGGGCTAGCGGGACTACCGGGGAGCTGTTTTTT. The chain uses TRBV10-3 and TRBJ2-2; tentatively, D is TRBD1 (10 bases). This CDR3 contains 18 residues. Germline V gene lookup returns CDR1 ENHRY and CDR2 SYGVKD. V lost 6 bases and J lost 5, with 25 bases in between.

The V and J genes are TRBV5-4 and TRBJ2-1; D is ambiguous. This CDR3 region has 15 residues. V shed 0 bases and J shed 4 bases, with 11 bases lying between them. Germline V gene lookup returns CDR1 SGHNT and CDR2 YYREEE (reference sequence). The DNA of the CDR3 is TGTGCCAGCAGCTTGGCCGGAGACCGATACAATGAGCAGTTCTTC. This sequence encodes CASSLAGDRYNEQFF.